This T cell receptor beta chain was observed in a study of T cells in localized non-small cell lung cancer. TCRdb keeps only in-frame clones here, not all; method: immunoSEQ multiplex PCR. Among under 100,000 clones listed, around 89% were seen once. As for this clone: Its specificity is not known.

Regarding the study as a whole: Adjacent uninvolved lung had the highest clonality, suggesting focused antigen responses. In the blood, greater T cell density corresponded to longer overall survival. Heterogeneity cannot be ruled out, as sequencing used one tumor region only.

The CDR3 has 13 residues. Trimming pared 0 bases from V and 9 bases from J, leaving 12 bases between. Germline V lookup: CDR1 SGHDT, CDR2 YYEEEE. The sample was peripheral blood, taken before any cancer treatment. V is TRBV5-6 and J is TRBJ1-1; D perhaps matches TRBD1 (5 bases). This receptor was obtained from a woman aged 40-70 years with stage I squamous cell lung carcinoma. In DNA form, the CDR3 reads TGTGCCAGCAGCTTGGCCGCAGGGAGCCAAGCTTTCTTT. Translated: CASSLAAGSQAFF.